Presented here are 16 T cell receptor beta chains from one specimen sequenced in a study of blood T cell repertoires in COVID-19. Measured with immunoSEQ multiplex PCR; TCRdb has only the in-frame clones, and not every one. The data show 85,000 to 95,000 clones, about three quarters seen once. The sequenced material came from peripheral blood. The receptors here all came from a woman of 80 years or more with acute or convalescent COVID-19.

This chain links TRBV6-5 with TRBJ2-7, with TRBD1 identical over 9 bases. The germline CDR1 and CDR2 sequences are MNHEY and SVGAGI. The CDR3 is 15 amino acids. V lost 7 bases to trimming and J lost 1 base; unmatched junction nucleotides: 8. CDR3 sequence: CASTDWTGASYEQYF. CDR3 DNA: TGTGCCAGCACAGATTGGACAGGGGCGTCCTACGAGCAGTACTTC.

The V and J genes are TRBV7-2 and TRBJ1-2; a possible D gene is TRBD1 (5 bases). The V end lost 1 base, the J end lost 8 bases, and 17 bases lay between the germline ends. The CDR3 loop spans 15 amino acids. Germline loops: CDR1 SGHTA, CDR2 FQGNSA. CDR3 protein: CASSLVSGTLDGYTF. The DNA of the CDR3 is TGTGCCAGCAGCTTAGTTTCAGGGACTTTAGACGGCTACACCTTC.

The rearrangement links TRBV6-5 to TRBJ2-7; possible D gene TRBD1, 6 bases. The length of the CDR3 is 16 residues. V was clipped by 1 base and J by 3 bases, with 16 bases between them. Germline CDR1 and CDR2: MNHEY and SVGAGI. CDR3 nucleotide sequence: TGTGCCAGCAGTTACTGGAAGGGGGAAAGGGGCTACGAGCAGTACTTC. Translation gives CASSYWKGERGYEQYF.

This clone was detected only a few times. The CDR3 bases are TGTGCCAGCGACAGGAGCTCCTACAATGAGCAGTTCTTC. Amino acid sequence: CASDRSSYNEQFF. The chain is built from TRBV2 and TRBJ2-1, with D possibly TRBD1 on 6 matching bases. Germline V lookup: CDR1 SNHLY, CDR2 FYNNEI. This CDR3 has 13 residues. Trimming left V 8 bases short and J 0 bases short, with 8 bases between.

This clone appeared once. The chain is built from TRBV7-3 and TRBJ2-1; TRBD2 matches 10 bases. Germline loops: CDR1 SGHTA, CDR2 FQGTGA. There are 15 residues in the CDR3. Trimming removed 4 bases from V and 5 bases from J; junction bases left unmatched: 5. The CDR3 protein is CASSYSGGADNEQFF. The CDR3 nucleotides are TGTGCCAGCAGCTACAGCGGGGGGGCCGACAATGAGCAGTTCTTC.

The chain has TRBV5-1 and TRBJ1-3; 9 nucleotides agree with TRBD1. CDR1 and CDR2 from the germline V gene are SGHRS and YFSETQ. V gave up 0 bases and J gave up 9 bases; unmatched junction bases: 1. The CDR3 loop spans 13 amino acids. CDR3 in amino acids: CASSLGTGATIYF. The CDR3 DNA follows: TGCGCCAGCAGCTTGGGGACAGGGGCCACCATATATTTT.

The chain employs TRBV7-9 and TRBJ2-7, with unresolved D. The CDR3 is made up of 14 amino acids. With 1 base removed from V and 0 bases from J, the gap between germline ends came to 7 bases. In germline, CDR1 is SEHNR, CDR2 FQNEAQ (reference sequence). CDR3 nucleotide sequence: TGTGCCAGCAGCTTAGGGGCCAGCTCCTACGAGCAGTACTTC. Translating gives CASSLGASSYEQYF. Complete variable domain (other parts from reference TRBV7-9 and TRBJ2-7): DTGVSQNPRHKITKRGQNVTFRCDPISEHNRLYWYRQTLGQGPEFLTYFQNEAQLEKSRLLSDRFSAERPKGSFSTLEIQRTEQGDSAMYLCASSLGASSYEQYFGPGTRLTVT.

This chain uses TRBV19 with TRBJ2-1; D is ambiguous. Looked up from germline, CDR1 is LNHDA and CDR2 is SQIVND (reference sequence). The CDR3 is 11 residues long. V was pared by 4 bases and J by 7 bases, with 5 bases between. Here the CDR3 DNA reads TGTGCCAGTAGTACTTTAAATGAGCAGTTCTTC. The encoded protein is CASSTLNEQFF.

J is TRBJ2-1 and V is TRBV4-1, with TRBD2 matching over 11 bases. Germline V lookup: CDR1 MGHRA, CDR2 YSYEKL. The CDR3 consists of 17 residues. The ends lost 11 bases at V and 7 bases at J; junction bases unmatched: 19. The CDR3 nucleotides are TGCGCCTGCTGCCGGGGGGGACTAGCGGTCCTTGGGAATGAGCAGTTCTTC. Amino acids: CACCRGGLAVLGNEQFF.

The chain combines TRBV9 with TRBJ2-3, with TRBD2 matching 8 bases. The CDR3 is made up of 13 amino acids. The V gene's germline CDR1 is SGDLS and CDR2 YYNGEE. V lost 3 bases and J lost 5; bases outside the gene matches: 2. CDR3 in amino acids: CASSGLALDTQYF. The CDR3 nucleotides read TGTGCCAGCAGCGGACTAGCGCTAGATACGCAGTATTTT.

In DNA form, the CDR3 reads TGTGCCAGCAGTTACGCGAGACAGGGGATGAACACTGAAGCTTTCTTT. Protein product: CASSYARQGMNTEAFF. The chain joins TRBV6-5 to TRBJ1-1; 8 bases map to TRBD1. Germline V gene lookup returns CDR1 MNHEY and CDR2 SVGAGI. V was pared by 2 bases and J by 0 bases, with 5 bases of the junction left unmatched. This CDR3 spans 16 amino acids.

This clone was recorded many times. This chain joins TRBV19 and TRBJ2-5; D is undetermined. The CDR3 length is 11 residues. V lost 6 bases to trimming and J lost 5 bases, with 7 bases between them. The germline gives CDR1 LNHDA, CDR2 SQIVND (reference sequence). As DNA, the CDR3 is TGTGCCAGTAGCCAGATGGAGACCCAGTACTTC. The encoded protein is CASSQMETQYF.

The chain is built from TRBV5-6 and TRBJ2-7; 13 bases match TRBD2. The V and J ends lost 0 bases and 0 bases, in that order; junction bases with no gene match: 9. CDR1 is SGHDT and CDR2 is YYEEEE in the germline V gene. CDR3 size: 19 residues. DNA of the CDR3: TGTGCCAGCAGCTTGGGACGACTAGCGGGGGGCCTTTTCTCCTACGAGCAGTACTTC. Protein: CASSLGRLAGGLFSYEQYF.

The chain links TRBV15 to TRBJ2-7, with a weak D call TRBD1 (5 bases). Trimming shortened V by 1 base and J by 3 bases, and 10 bases separated the two germline ends. This CDR3 comprises 14 residues. Per germline, CDR1 LNHNV and CDR2 YYDKDF (reference sequence). In nucleotides, the CDR3 is TGTGCCACCAGCAGAGCCCAGGGTTTCTACGAGCAGTACTTC. It is translated as CATSRAQGFYEQYF. The whole variable domain, remainder taken from reference TRBV15 and TRBJ2-7, is DAMVIQNPRYQVTQFGKPVTLSCSQTLNHNVMYWYQQKSSQAPKLLFHYYDKDFNNEADTPDNFQSRRPNTSFCFLDIRSPGLGDTAMYLCATSRAQGFYEQYFGPGTRLTVT.

The V gene is TRBV9, the J gene TRBJ1-6, with 7 bases identical to TRBD1. J was trimmed by 6 bases and V by 3 bases; bases with no gene match: 6. This CDR3 has 15 amino acids. The germline CDR1 and CDR2 sequences are SGDLS and YYNGEE. CDR3 region: CASSAYRDSNSPLHF. CDR3 nucleotide sequence: TGTGCCAGCAGCGCCTACCGGGACAGTAATTCACCCCTCCACTTT.

The CDR3 sequence: CAWSYGSYRGRGGRFYEQYF. CDR3 in DNA: TGTGCCTGGAGTTATGGCTCTTATCGAGGGCGGGGGGGCCGATTCTACGAGCAGTACTTC. The chain links TRBV30 to TRBJ2-7; 9 nucleotides line up with TRBD2. CDR3 length equals 20 residues. Germline V gives CDR1 GTSNPN, CDR2 SVGIG (reference sequence). Trimming removed 2 bases from V and 3 bases from J; junction bases left unmatched: 23.